This TCR beta chain was found in a study of cytomegalovirus exposure and HLA in healthy donors. Study information: Genotyping of under 500 donors showed that 65% to 90% belonged to the Caucasian-associated ancestry cluster. Study results and caveats: Being productive about 87% or about 30% of the time was typical of most TCR beta V segments in an earlier analysis.

The length of the CDR3 is 12 residues. Germline V gene lookup returns CDR1 SGHTA and CDR2 FQGNSA. Trimming removed 1 base from V and 6 bases from J, with 5 bases in between. Donors showed nominal health when sampled, although they likely had unrecorded immune exposures. With 60 Vbeta and 13 Jbeta primers, the PCR was carried out. The data were produced by immunoSEQ multiplex PCR, yet TCRdb's version contains in-frame clones alone and is incomplete. The sample records some 130,000 clones, 79% being singletons. Worth noting for this clone: The target antigen is unknown.

The V gene is TRBV7-2, the J gene TRBJ2-3, with a tentative D call TRBD2 (5 bases). This TCR was sampled from a male donor in good health and CMV-seronegative. The sample taken for sequencing was PBMCs. The CDR3 sequence: CASSLGRDTQYF. In DNA form, the CDR3 reads TGTGCCAGCAGCTTAGGGAGGGATACGCAGTATTTT.